This T cell receptor beta chain appears in the sequencing data of a study of immune evolution from preneoplasia to lung adenocarcinoma (dated by TCRdb to the early 2020s). Context from the whole study: HLA loss of heterozygosity was found in about 6.7% of AIS, about 16% of MIA and under 40% of ADC lesions, and in no AAH lesions. The study used immune gene expression, TCR sequencing and multiplex immunofluorescence to profile the immune contexture of lung adenocarcinoma precursors and invasive adenocarcinoma. Resected precursor lesions (AAH, AIS, MIA) and invasive adenocarcinomas were compared against paired morphologically normal lung tissue. Sample size was based on specimen availability rather than a prior power calculation. The immune data were combined with whole exome sequencing and methylation data from the same cohort of nodules. The overall cohort was made up of around 50 patients with pulmonary nodules who had surgical resection. TCR sequencing data were obtained from about 46 patients. According to the study, about 100 samples were used for TCR sequencing. POLYSOLVER was used to infer Class I HLA alleles from exome data, while LOHHLA was used to detect allele-specific HLA loss. What the work shows at the level of the full study, not this receptor alone: Because all patients were from Japan and China, applicability to Western populations was uncertain. Clonality was highest in normal lung, while later-stage lesions appeared to have lower clonality but higher T cell density and diversity. The highest top T cell clone frequencies were observed in normal lung, and a progressive decrease in top T cell clone frequencies appeared to occur from AAH through AIS, MIA and invasive adenocarcinoma. The findings rested on association rather than direct causation, and larger cohorts with long-term follow-up and longitudinal biopsies were considered necessary. The highest T cell clonality was observed in KRAS-mutant nodules compared with EGFR-mutant or double wild-type lesions.

The patients had resection in Japan or China between about 2013 and 2017. Two lung cancer pathologists independently reviewed H&E slides to confirm the histologic diagnosis of every case. Macro-dissection after pathologic assessment enriched premalignant or tumor cells for nucleic acid extraction. The AllPrep DNA/RNA FFPE Kit was used to isolate DNA from FFPE tissue. Concerning this clone: Its antigen remains undetermined. Within one base of it there is no much larger clone, and no base qualities were kept.

The immunoSEQ hsTCRbeta Kit was used to sequence TCR beta CDR3 regions from DNA. Processing in the source paper ran as follows. TCR sequencing data were analysed with the ImmunoSEQ Analyzer. T cell clonality was defined as 1 minus Pielou's evenness computed on productive rearrangements. To measure T cell diversity, the inverse Simpson index was applied to productive templates. T cell density was defined as TCR beta template counts normalized to usable DNA, with usable DNA estimated by amplification and sequencing of housekeeping genes. TCR metrics were compared across histologic stages using two-sided Kruskal-Wallis tests. This immuneACCESS table, as held by TCRdb, lists in-frame sequences with V and J called but not all clones. Of the missing ones, under half trace to an unresolved V gene in checked studies; the others have no known cause. V and J calls and clone size are those listed in that table; D and trimming were worked out from the DNA. Counted in this sample were about 7,500 clones; about 85% of them appeared once. In total, the top ten clones hold roughly 2.7% of the sample.

The receptor comes from an elderly person with lung adenocarcinoma. The source material was FFPE minimally invasive lung adenocarcinoma tissue. What this sample's cell subset or site label stands for: micro-invasive lung adenocarcinoma (MIA).

The DNA reads TGTGCCAGCTCACCTGACAGGGGGGGCCAAGAGACCCAGTACTTC. This yields the protein CASSPDRGGQETQYF. Recombination connected TRBV18 to TRBJ2-5, and TRBD1 matches 9 of the central bases. Germline trimming: 3 bases from V, 1 base from J; junction bases outside gene matches: 3. Taken from cysteine to phenylalanine, the CDR3 has 15 residues. Only the CDR3 DNA stays, 45 bases, in frame from base 1. CDR1 and CDR2 were assigned from the germline V gene as KGHSH and LQKENI.